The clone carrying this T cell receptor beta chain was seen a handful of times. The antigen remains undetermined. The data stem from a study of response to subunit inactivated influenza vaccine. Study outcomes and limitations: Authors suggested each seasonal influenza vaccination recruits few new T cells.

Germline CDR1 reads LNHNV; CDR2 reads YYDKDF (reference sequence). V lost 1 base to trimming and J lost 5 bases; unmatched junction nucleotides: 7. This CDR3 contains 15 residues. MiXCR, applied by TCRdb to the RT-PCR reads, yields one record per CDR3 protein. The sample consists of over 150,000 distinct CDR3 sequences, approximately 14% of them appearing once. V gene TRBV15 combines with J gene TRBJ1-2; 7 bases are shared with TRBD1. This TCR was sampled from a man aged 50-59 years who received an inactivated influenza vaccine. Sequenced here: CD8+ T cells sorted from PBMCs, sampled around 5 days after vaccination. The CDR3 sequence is CATSRVQGFGYGYTF. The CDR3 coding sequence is TGTGCCACCAGCAGAGTACAGGGGTTTGGGTATGGCTACACCTTC.